What follows are 13 T cell receptor beta chains derived from one specimen sequenced in a study of cytomegalovirus exposure and HLA in healthy donors. In the PCR, 60 Vbeta and 13 Jbeta primers were used. Profiled with immunoSEQ multiplex PCR; TCRdb holds only in-frame clones, not every one. The data contain roughly 140,000 clones, approximately 80% of them singletons. Sequenced sample: PBMCs. The origin of the receptors is a woman in her thirties or forties in good health and CMV-seropositive.

The chain is built from TRBV9 and TRBJ2-5; 7 bases line up with TRBD1. The V and J ends lost 7 bases and 5 bases, in that order; junction bases with no gene match: 14. CDR1 is SGDLS and CDR2 is YYNGEE in the germline V gene. The CDR3 runs 15 residues. In nucleotides, the CDR3 is TGTGCCAGCGCCCACAGGGGAGTAGCGTGGGAGACCCAGTACTTC. Its translation: CASAHRGVAWETQYF.

V and J are TRBV27 and TRBJ1-6, with 9 bases aligning to TRBD1. This CDR3 spans 16 amino acids. After removal of 4 bases from V and 9 bases from J, the junction contained 10 bases not matched to a gene. The germline gives CDR1 MNHEY, CDR2 SMNVEV (reference sequence). The CDR3 region is CASSWVLDRGVSPLHF. The CDR3, as DNA: TGTGCCAGCAGTTGGGTACTGGACAGGGGAGTTTCACCCCTCCACTTT.

This clone showed up just a few times. The V gene is TRBV27, the J gene TRBJ1-1; 9 nucleotides line up with TRBD1. The germline CDR1 and CDR2 sequences are MNHEY and SMNVEV (reference sequence). Trimming cost V 8 bases and J 2 bases; bases outside gene matches: 12. There are 16 residues in the CDR3. Here the CDR3 reads CASSSMLTGGNTEAFF. The DNA for the CDR3 is TGTGCCAGCTCGTCGATGCTTACAGGGGGCAACACTGAAGCTTTCTTT.

The rearrangement joins TRBV9 to TRBJ1-2; possibly TRBD1 for D (6 bases). This CDR3 has 14 amino acids. Germline loops: CDR1 SGDLS, CDR2 YYNGEE. The V end lost 0 bases, the J end lost 5 bases, and 11 bases lay between the germline ends. The CDR3: CASSVVSQGYGYTF. As DNA, the CDR3 is TGTGCCAGCAGCGTAGTTTCACAGGGATATGGCTACACCTTC.

The chain links TRBV6-1 to TRBJ1-5, with 8 bases aligning to TRBD1. CDR1 and CDR2 from the germline V gene are MNHNS and SASEGT. CDR3 length: 15 residues. V gave up 2 bases and J gave up 1 base; unmatched junction bases: 1. The CDR3 reads CASSEQGASNQPQHF. DNA for the CDR3: TGTGCCAGCAGTGAACAGGGGGCGAGCAATCAGCCCCAGCATTTT.

This clone was observed a single time. This chain connects TRBV7-9 to TRBJ2-3; D possibly corresponds to TRBD2 (5 bases). Germline loops: CDR1 SEHNR, CDR2 FQNEAQ (reference sequence). CDR3 length equals 13 residues. Trimming removed 5 bases from V and 5 bases from J, with 11 bases in between. Here the CDR3 reads CASSTPRGDTQYF. In nucleotides, the CDR3 is TGTGCCAGCAGCACCCCACGGGGAGATACGCAGTATTTT. Full variable domain (outside the CDR3, taken from reference TRBV7-9 and TRBJ2-3): DTGVSQNPRHKITKRGQNVTFRCDPISEHNRLYWYRQTLGQGPEFLTYFQNEAQLEKSRLLSDRFSAERPKGSFSTLEIQRTEQGDSAMYLCASSTPRGDTQYFGPGTRLTVL.

CDR3 nucleotide sequence: TGCGCCAGCAGCCAAAGGGGGACGGCCGGGGAGCTGTTTTTT. Translation gives CASSQRGTAGELFF. The chain uses TRBV4-3 and TRBJ2-2; D possibly corresponds to TRBD1 (6 bases). This CDR3 spans 14 amino acids. Trimming stripped 2 bases from V and 6 bases from J, with 10 bases between. Germline values: CDR1 LGHNA, CDR2 YSLEER.

About this clone itself: The junction differs from germline at one of its ends, possibly a read error. The CDR3, as DNA: TGTTCCAGCAGCTGGGACAGCGTTACGAATGAAAAACTGTTTTTT. Its protein product is CSSSWDSVTNEKLFF. The rearrangement joins TRBV7-9 to TRBJ1-4; 7 bases line up with TRBD1. From germline, CDR1 is SEHNR and CDR2 FQNEAQ (reference sequence). This CDR3 has 15 amino acids. Using reference TRBV7-9 and TRBJ1-4 for the parts outside the CDR3, the full variable domain is DTGVSQNPRHKITKRGQNVTFRCDPISEHNRLYWYRQTLGQGPEFLTYFQNEAQLEKSRLLSDRFSAERPKGSFSTLEIQRTEQGDSAMYLCSSSWDSVTNEKLFFGSGTQLSVL.

The chain couples TRBV10-2 to TRBJ1-6; 11 bases are a match to TRBD1. Germline-derived CDR1 and CDR2 are WSHSY and SAAADI. The CDR3 extends over 15 amino acids. Trimming took 4 bases from V and 5 from J; bases not matched to a gene: 1. CDR3 residues: CASSVGQGDNSPLHF. CDR3 DNA sequence: TGCGCCAGCAGTGTGGGACAGGGGGATAATTCACCCCTCCACTTT.

There are a few counts of this clone. The genes are TRBV11-2 and TRBJ2-5; TRBD2 matches 7 bases. J gave up 5 bases and V 5 bases, and 8 bases lay outside the gene matches. Germline loops: CDR1 SGHAT, CDR2 FQNNGV. This CDR3 has 14 amino acids. CDR3 sequence reads: CASSPRTSWETQYF. DNA for the CDR3: TGTGCCAGCAGCCCGCGGACTAGTTGGGAGACCCAGTACTTC.

V and J are TRBV4-3 and TRBJ2-5; 7 bases line up with TRBD2. The V gene end was trimmed by 2 bases and the J gene end by 4 bases; junction bases not matched to a gene: 10. Germline CDR1 reads LGHNA; CDR2 reads YSLEER. The CDR3 extends over 16 amino acids. The CDR3 sequence: CASSQLNTGGGETQYF. The CDR3 DNA follows: TGCGCCAGCAGCCAATTAAACACGGGGGGTGGAGAGACCCAGTACTTC.

This sequence joins TRBV6-6 and TRBJ2-1; 8 bases are a match to TRBD1. The length of the CDR3 is 15 residues. Trimming took 1 base from V and 5 from J; bases not matched to a gene: 4. The germline V gene encodes CDR1 MNHNY and CDR2 SVGAGI (reference sequence). CDR3 DNA sequence: TGTGCCAGCAGTTACTGGACAGGGATCAACAATGAGCAGTTCTTC. Its protein product is CASSYWTGINNEQFF.

This clone was detected a few times. The chain employs TRBV19 and TRBJ1-2, with 9 bases that match TRBD1. V was pared by 3 bases and J by 0 bases, with 8 bases of the junction left unmatched. There are 17 residues in the CDR3. The germline CDR1 and CDR2 sequences are LNHDA and SQIVND (reference sequence). The CDR3 DNA is TGTGCCAGTAGTATCAAGAGGACAGGGGATACTAACTATGGCTACACCTTC. It is translated as CASSIKRTGDTNYGYTF.